Detailed here is one TCR beta chain. This CDR3 contains 15 residues. Germline V gene lookup returns CDR1 MDHEN and CDR2 SYDVKM. Trimming cost V 4 bases and J 5 bases; bases outside gene matches: 8. The sample comes from a study of blood T cells in healthy people across ages. Together with a sample-barcoded 5' primer, a J-beta primer mix was included in a second PCR lasting about 7 to 11 cycles. Each CDR3 protein is one row after TCRdb ran MiXCR on the 5' RACE reads. Among more than 1,400,000 distinct CDR3 sequences listed, approximately 42% were seen once. This receptor was identified in a woman in her late teens or twenties in good health. Sequencing was done on a sample of blood. This chain uses TRBV28 with TRBJ2-7, with 10 bases fitting TRBD1. Here the CDR3 DNA reads TGTGCCAGCAGTTCGTCCGGGACAGGGGCCCACGAGCAGTACTTC. Translated: CASSSSGTGAHEQYF.